Presented here are 18 T cell receptor beta chains from one specimen sequenced in a study of T-cell memory formation after mild COVID-19. Each CDR3 protein gets one entry after TCRdb re-called the 5' RACE reads with MiXCR. The sample consists of hundreds of thousands of distinct CDR3 sequences, roughly 17% of them appearing once. The sequenced material came from PBMCs or a T cell subset sorted from them (not recorded which). The receptors come from an adult woman who had mild COVID-19 (a few samples of this study predate the infection). Cell type and time point are not known.

A few counts support this clonotype. The chain employs TRBV20-1 and TRBJ2-7; TRBD2 matches 8 bases. The CDR3 covers 14 residues. After removal of 0 bases from V and 5 bases from J, the junction contained 6 bases not matched to a gene. The germline gives CDR1 DFQATT, CDR2 SNEGSKA (reference sequence). The CDR3 here is CSARDSGGRNEQYF. The CDR3 bases are TGCAGTGCTAGAGACTCGGGAGGGCGAAACGAGCAGTACTTC.

This clonotype was recorded at least ten times. This chain links TRBV3-1 with TRBJ1-3, with 9 bases that match TRBD1. CDR1 and CDR2 (germline): LGHDT, YNNKEL (reference sequence). There are 16 residues in the CDR3. V trimming: 4 bases; J trimming: 0 bases; junction bases outside the gene matches: 4. The CDR3 sequence is CASSPWTGDSGNTIYF. The CDR3 DNA is TGTGCCAGCAGCCCATGGACAGGGGACTCTGGAAACACCATATATTTT.

This clonotype was recorded a few times. The gene calls are TRBV20-1 and TRBJ1-6; a weak D match, TRBD1 (6 bases). The CDR3 contains 16 residues. With 4 bases removed from V and 4 bases from J, the gap between germline ends came to 17 bases. CDR1 and CDR2 from the germline V gene are DFQATT and SNEGSKA (reference sequence). CDR3 DNA: TGCAGTGCTAAACCCCCGCCGGGGACATATAATTCACCCCTCCACTTT. Protein sequence: CSAKPPPGTYNSPLHF.

This clonotype was seen a few times. The chain links TRBV7-2 to TRBJ1-2; 9 bases map to TRBD1. Germline V lookup: CDR1 SGHTA, CDR2 FQGNSA. This CDR3 region has 16 residues. The trim removed 1 base at V and 2 bases at J, leaving 5 bases unmatched. The CDR3 sequence is CASSLGSGTGNYGYTF. In DNA, the CDR3 is TGTGCCAGCAGCTTAGGTTCCGGGACAGGGAACTATGGCTACACCTTC.

This clonotype was seen a few times. V and J are TRBV12-3 or TRBV12-4 and TRBJ2-3, with TRBD1 matching 7 bases. The CDR3 runs to 12 residues. Losses at the gene ends were 10 bases for V and 2 bases for J; bases not matched to a gene: 3. CDR3 amino acids: CATGTDTDTQYF. The DNA of the CDR3 is TGTGCCACCGGGACAGACACAGATACGCAGTATTTT.

A single count supports this clonotype. J is TRBJ1-2 and V is TRBV5-6; D ambiguous. Trimming took 1 base from V and 8 from J, leaving 18 bases between them. The CDR3 runs to 15 residues. The germline CDR1 and CDR2 sequences are SGHDT and YYEEEE. The CDR3 DNA follows: TGTGCCAGCAGCTTGTCGGCAGCCTCGGCCCAAGGCTACACCTTC. Its translation is CASSLSAASAQGYTF.

This clonotype was observed a few times. V and J are TRBV12-3 or TRBV12-4 and TRBJ1-2; 9 bases match TRBD1. The CDR3 consists of 16 residues. The J segment lost 5 bases and the V segment lost 4 bases, leaving 11 bases of the junction unmatched. As DNA, the CDR3 is TGTGCCAGCAGTTCTGCGGGGGACAGGGTCCGATATGGCTACACCTTC. It codes for CASSSAGDRVRYGYTF.

The chain couples TRBV7-2 to TRBJ2-1, with a possible D match to TRBD2 (6 bases). The CDR3 spans 19 residues. Per germline, CDR1 SGHTA and CDR2 FQGNSA. V was pared by 0 bases and J by 7 bases, with 25 bases between. The CDR3 loop is CASSLAGGVRSMPLNEQFF. CDR3 coding DNA: TGTGCCAGCAGCTTAGCGGGGGGTGTTAGGTCTATGCCCCTAAATGAGCAGTTCTTC.

The chain recombines TRBV7-2 with TRBJ2-3; 11 bases match TRBD2. This CDR3 spans 15 amino acids. Germline CDR1 reads SGHTA; CDR2 reads FQGNSA. The V segment lost 5 bases and the J segment 2 bases; nucleotides outside the gene matches: 3. CDR3 loop: CASSKTSGITDTQYF. In DNA form, the CDR3 reads TGTGCCAGCAGCAAGACTAGCGGGATCACAGATACGCAGTATTTT. Full variable domain (remainder filled in from reference TRBV7-2 and TRBJ2-3): GAGVSQSPSNKVTEKGKDVELRCDPISGHTALYWYRQSLGQGLEFLIYFQGNSAPDKSGLPSDRFSAERTGGSVSTLTIQRTQQEDSAVYLCASSKTSGITDTQYFGPGTRLTVL.

This clonotype was seen a few times. This chain joins TRBV7-9 and TRBJ2-5; D is unresolved. The CDR3 extends over 13 amino acids. The V gene's germline CDR1 is SEHNR and CDR2 FQNEAQ (reference sequence). Trimming pared 2 bases from V and 7 bases from J, leaving 11 bases between. CDR3 coding DNA: TGTGCCAGCAGCTTATCAGGTCCGGGGACCCAGTACTTC. It translates to CASSLSGPGTQYF.

This clonotype was observed a handful of times. The CDR3 nucleotides are TGTGCCAGCAGTCCGAGACTAGCGGGTGTGTCTGGGGCCAACGTCCTGACTTTC. This encodes CASSPRLAGVSGANVLTF. J is TRBJ2-6 and V is TRBV12-3 or TRBV12-4; 10 positions agree with TRBD2. CDR3 size: 18 residues. Trimming at V came to 5 bases and at J to 1 base, leaving 8 bases not matched to a gene.

In this sample, this clonotype turned up a few times. The chain couples TRBV9 to TRBJ2-1; D gene ambiguous. The V end was cut by 5 bases, the J end by 7 bases, with 10 bases between. Looked up from germline, CDR1 is SGDLS and CDR2 is YYNGEE. The CDR3 has 12 amino acids. CDR3 nucleotide sequence: TGTGCCAGCAGTCCGGCTAGAAATGAGCAGTTCTTC. Translating gives CASSPARNEQFF.

V is TRBV5-1 and J is TRBJ1-1, with D possibly being TRBD1 (6 bases). CDR3 length equals 12 residues. Germline CDR1 reads SGHRS; CDR2 reads YFSETQ. The V and J ends lost 3 bases and 11 bases respectively, with 14 bases between them. In nucleotides, the CDR3 is TGCGCCAGCAGCTCGGCAGGGGATCGGGCTTTCTTT. Translating gives CASSSAGDRAFF.

This clonotype showed up just a few times. The chain uses TRBV29-1 and TRBJ2-7, with D perhaps TRBD1 (6 bases). Germline CDR1 and CDR2: SQVTM and ANQGSEA. V was trimmed by 4 bases and J by 0 bases, leaving 16 bases between them. The CDR3 length is 15 residues. CDR3 amino acids: CSVGKIGGPSYEQYF. The CDR3 DNA follows: TGCAGCGTTGGTAAGATAGGGGGTCCCTCCTACGAGCAGTACTTC.

This clonotype was seen many times. The chain joins TRBV5-1 to TRBJ2-2, with 8 bases identical to TRBD2. Trimming cost V 7 bases and J 7 bases; bases outside gene matches: 9. Germline V CDR1 and CDR2: SGHRS, YFSETQ. The CDR3 consists of 14 residues. This CDR3 reads CASARGGPDGELFF. DNA of the CDR3: TGCGCCAGCGCTCGGGGGGGCCCCGACGGGGAGCTGTTTTTT.

This clonotype was seen many times. The V gene is TRBV11-2, the J gene TRBJ2-2; tentative D call: TRBD1 (6 bases). Germline CDR1 reads SGHAT; CDR2 reads FQNNGV. Trimming stripped 5 bases from V and 1 base from J, with 8 bases between. This CDR3 has 14 residues. The CDR3 loop reads CASSPQGNTGELFF. The CDR3 DNA sequence: TGTGCCAGCAGCCCACAGGGGAACACCGGGGAGCTGTTTTTT.

This clonotype has just a few counts. The chain employs TRBV28 and TRBJ2-5, with a possible D match to TRBD2 (6 bases). The CDR3 extends over 13 amino acids. V lost 7 bases to trimming and J lost 0 bases, with 9 bases between them. Germline lookup yields CDR1 MDHEN and CDR2 SYDVKM. CDR3 nucleotides: TGTGCCAGCATTAGCGGTCACCAAGAGACCCAGTACTTC. It codes for CASISGHQETQYF.

This clonotype was seen more than once but under ten times. CDR3 sequence (DNA): TGTGCCACCAGTGGTCCCGTAACCGGGACAGGGGACTATGGCTACACCTTC. Amino acid sequence: CATSGPVTGTGDYGYTF. The rearrangement links TRBV24-1 to TRBJ1-2, with 10 nucleotides matching TRBD1. The junction had 11 bases not matched to a gene; V was cut back by 5 bases and J by 3 bases. CDR3 length: 17 residues. Germline V gene data show CDR1 as KGHDR and CDR2 as SFDVKD.